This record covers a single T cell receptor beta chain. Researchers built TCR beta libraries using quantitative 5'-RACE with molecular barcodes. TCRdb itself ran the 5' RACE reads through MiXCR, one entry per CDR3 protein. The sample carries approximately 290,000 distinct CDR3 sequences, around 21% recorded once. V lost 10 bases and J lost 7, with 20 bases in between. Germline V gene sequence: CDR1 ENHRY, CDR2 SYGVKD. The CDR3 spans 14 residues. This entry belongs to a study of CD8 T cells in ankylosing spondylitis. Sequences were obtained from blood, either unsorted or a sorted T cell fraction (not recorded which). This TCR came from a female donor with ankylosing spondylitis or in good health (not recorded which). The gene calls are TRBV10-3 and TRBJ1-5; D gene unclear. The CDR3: CATALEGGEQPQHF. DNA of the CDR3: TGTGCCACCGCGCTTGAGGGCGGAGAACAGCCCCAGCATTTT.